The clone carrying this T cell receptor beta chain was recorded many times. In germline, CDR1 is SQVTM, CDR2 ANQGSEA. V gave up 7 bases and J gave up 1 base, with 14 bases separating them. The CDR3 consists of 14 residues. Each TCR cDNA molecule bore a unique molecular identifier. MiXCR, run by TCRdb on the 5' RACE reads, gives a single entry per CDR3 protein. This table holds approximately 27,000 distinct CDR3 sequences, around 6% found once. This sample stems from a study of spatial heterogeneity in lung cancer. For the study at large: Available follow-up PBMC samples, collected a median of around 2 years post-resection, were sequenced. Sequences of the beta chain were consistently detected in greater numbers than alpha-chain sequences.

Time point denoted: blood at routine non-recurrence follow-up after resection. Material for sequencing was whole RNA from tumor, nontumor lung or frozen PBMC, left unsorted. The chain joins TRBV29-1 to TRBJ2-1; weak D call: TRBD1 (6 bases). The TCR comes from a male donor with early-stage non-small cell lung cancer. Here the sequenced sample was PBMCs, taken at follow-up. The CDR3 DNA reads TGCAGCGCCAAAACAGGGATGTCCTACAATGAGCAGTTCTTC. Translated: CSAKTGMSYNEQFF.